This TCR beta chain was recorded in a study of identical twins. Germline loops: CDR1 DFQATT, CDR2 SNEGSKA (reference sequence). The CDR3 is 12 amino acids. TCRdb passed the 5' RACE reads through MiXCR, listing each CDR3 protein once. Among a few hundred thousand distinct CDR3 sequences listed, roughly 13% were seen once. Donors were all healthy Caucasians. This clonotype appeared a few times. An end of the junction does not agree with germline; a read error may underlie this. Separately, the same data were catalogued under a study of yellow fever vaccine responses in identical twins.

The chain employs TRBV20-1 and TRBJ2-4; D tentatively fits TRBD1 or TRBD2 (5 bases each). The sequence was obtained from a woman younger than 35 in good health. The sequencing sample was made of memory (CD45RO+) T cells sorted from blood. In DNA form, the CDR3 reads TGCAGTGCTAGTGGATGGGACGGGACGCAGCACTTC. This sequence encodes CSASGWDGTQHF.